Below are 5 T cell receptor beta chains sequenced from a single sample in a study of cytomegalovirus exposure and HLA in healthy donors. The PCR was carried out with 60 Vbeta primers and 13 Jbeta primers. This table comes from immunoSEQ multiplex PCR, and its TCRdb copy is limited to in-frame clones, with some not included. Of roughly 100,000 clones in the sample, roughly three quarters were seen once. Sample: PBMCs. Receptors originate from a middle-aged man in good health and CMV-seropositive.

To note about this clone: This same CDR3 is encoded by further DNA sequences in the sample. The chain carries TRBV5-1 and TRBJ1-4, with TRBD1 matching over 7 bases. This CDR3 is 14 amino acids long. CDR1 is SGHRS and CDR2 is YFSETQ in the germline V gene. The trim removed 0 bases at V and 4 bases at J, leaving 0 bases unmatched. The CDR3 DNA follows: TGCGCCAGCAGCTTGGGACAGGGTAATGAAAAACTGTTTTTT. Its translation: CASSLGQGNEKLFF.

The chain joins TRBV5-6 to TRBJ2-3; D is undetermined. Germline CDR1 is SGHDT and CDR2 is YYEEEE. The CDR3 spans 15 residues. Trimming took 1 base from V and 2 from J, leaving 11 bases between them. CDR3: CASSLSLLHTDTQYF. CDR3 bases: TGTGCCAGCAGCTTGTCACTGCTGCACACAGATACGCAGTATTTT. The full variable domain, in which reference TRBV5-6 and TRBJ2-3 provide the parts outside the CDR3, is DAGVTQSPTHLIKTRGQQVTLRCSPKSGHDTVSWYQQALGQGPQFIFQYYEEEERQRGNFPDRFSGHQFPNYSSELNVNALLLGDSALYLCASSLSLLHTDTQYFGPGTRLTVL.

This rearrangement joins TRBV5-1 to TRBJ2-6; TRBD2 aligns across 7 bases. Germline V CDR1 and CDR2: SGHRS, YFSETQ. Trimming removed 0 bases from V and 0 bases from J; junction bases left unmatched: 9. The CDR3 runs 19 residues. The CDR3 coding sequence is TGCGCCAGCAGCTTGGCTCGGCTAGCGGCCACCTCTGGGGCCAACGTCCTGACTTTC. Translation: CASSLARLAATSGANVLTF. Filled out from reference TRBV5-1 and TRBJ2-6, the complete variable domain reads KAGVTQTPRYLIKTRGQQVTLSCSPISGHRSVSWYQQTPGQGLQFLFEYFSETQRNKGNFPGRFSGRQFSNSRSEMNVSTLELGDSALYLCASSLARLAATSGANVLTFGAGSRLTVL.

J is TRBJ2-1 and V is TRBV5-4; 7 positions match TRBD1. From germline, CDR1 is SGHNT and CDR2 YYREEE (reference sequence). The CDR3 is 15 residues long. With V trimmed by 4 bases and J by 1 base, 5 bases remained unmatched. CDR3 nucleotides: TGTGCCAGCAGCCCTAGACAGGGTTCCTACAATGAGCAGTTCTTC. Protein sequence: CASSPRQGSYNEQFF. The whole variable domain, filled in from reference TRBV5-4 and TRBJ2-1, reads ETGVTQSPTHLIKTRGQQVTLRCSSQSGHNTVSWYQQALGQGPQFIFQYYREEENGRGNFPPRFSGLQFPNYSSELNVNALELDDSALYLCASSPRQGSYNEQFFGPGTRLTVL.

V usage is TRBV9 and J usage is TRBJ2-5; D is ambiguous. The CDR3 extends over 13 amino acids. Trimming removed 2 bases from V and 5 bases from J, with 10 bases in between. In germline, CDR1 is SGDLS, CDR2 YYNGEE. CDR3 region: CASSVNSEETQYF. In nucleotides, the CDR3 is TGTGCCAGCAGCGTTAACTCCGAGGAGACCCAGTACTTC.